This TCR beta chain was obtained from a study of Tregs in tolerant kidney transplant recipients. Clones were sequenced by immunoSEQ multiplex PCR, and TCRdb holds only the in-frame ones, with some missing. The table includes about 64,000 clones, roughly 98% detected once. Study-level results: Nucleotide sequences could not be compared across some patients' samples due to primer changes. Tolerant patients' donor-specific Tregs expanded beyond overall Tregs, suggesting antigen-driven growth.

CDR3 length equals 16 residues. Germline trimming cut 4 bases from V and 5 bases from J; bases unmatched to any gene: 12. Germline V gene sequence: CDR1 SGDLS, CDR2 YYNGEE. Details on this clone: The target antigen is unknown.

The rearrangement uses TRBV9 and TRBJ2-3; the match to TRBD2 covers 8 bases. The sequencing here drew on Tregs from blood, taken before the transplant. The receptor was isolated from a human donor who received a combined kidney and bone marrow transplant. CDR3 sequence (DNA): TGTGCCAGCAGCCCCGCGGCGGGGGGATTTGGAGATACGCAGTATTTT. Translated: CASSPAAGGFGDTQYF. The variable domain in full, with the rest retrieved from reference TRBV9 and TRBJ2-3, is DSGVTQTPKHLITATGQRVTLRCSPRSGDLSVYWYQQSLDQGLQFLIQYYNGEERAKGNILERFSAQQFPDLHSELNLSSLELGDSALYFCASSPAAGGFGDTQYFGPGTRLTVL.